One sample yielded the 5 T cell receptor beta chains listed below, sequenced in a study of T-cell memory formation after mild COVID-19. In TCRdb, the 5' RACE reads were re-called with MiXCR into one record per CDR3 protein. The data show 500,000 to 600,000 distinct CDR3 sequences, with more than 15% seen just once and 12% held by the top ten. Sequencing was done on a sample of PBMCs or a T cell subset sorted from them (not recorded which). These receptors originate from an adult woman who had mild COVID-19 (a few samples of this study predate the infection). Cell type and time point are not known.

A few counts support this clonotype. The rearrangement links TRBV20-1 to TRBJ2-4; TRBD1 matches at 7 bases. CDR3 length: 14 amino acids. Germline trimming cut 0 bases from V and 12 bases from J; bases unmatched to any gene: 11. Per germline, CDR1 DFQATT and CDR2 SNEGSKA (reference sequence). CDR3 bases: TGCAGTGCTAGAGATTATCAACAGGGGTGGCCTCAGTACTTC. Amino acids: CSARDYQQGWPQYF.

The chain has TRBV6-6 and TRBJ2-3; D not certain. The CDR3 contains 15 residues. Germline CDR1 and CDR2: MNHNY and SVGAGI (reference sequence). V lost 2 bases to trimming and J lost 1 base, with 10 bases between them. CDR3 loop: CASSYRADRTDTQYF. In DNA, the CDR3 is TGTGCCAGCAGTTACAGGGCAGATCGCACAGATACGCAGTATTTT.

This clonotype was detected a few times. The chain recombines TRBV18 with TRBJ1-2; the D gene is possibly TRBD1 (5 bases). Trimming cost V 3 bases and J 8 bases, with 22 bases left between them. Germline-derived CDR1 and CDR2 are KGHSH and LQKENI. The CDR3 extends over 16 amino acids. CDR3 protein: CASSPVGAENMKGYTF. The DNA of the CDR3 is TGTGCCAGCTCACCGGTTGGGGCAGAGAATATGAAGGGCTACACCTTC.

The CDR3 bases are TGTGCCAGCACCTTCGCTCGGGGGTCTCTAGGCAATCAGCCCCAGCATTTT. Its translation is CASTFARGSLGNQPQHF. The chain employs TRBV7-8 and TRBJ1-5, with TRBD1 as a possible D gene (5 bases). Germline assignment: CDR1 SGHVS and CDR2 FQNEAQ. The CDR3 runs 17 residues. V was pared by 7 bases and J by 2 bases, with 21 bases between.

This clonotype turned up a few times. This chain joins TRBV10-3 and TRBJ2-1, with 7 nucleotides matching TRBD1. V shed 5 bases and J 13 bases; nucleotides not matched to a gene: 8. The CDR3 consists of 12 residues. The germline V gene encodes CDR1 ENHRY and CDR2 SYGVKD. The CDR3 DNA reads as TGTGCCATCAGTACTAACCAGGGGGACCAGTTCTTC. Translating gives CAISTNQGDQFF.